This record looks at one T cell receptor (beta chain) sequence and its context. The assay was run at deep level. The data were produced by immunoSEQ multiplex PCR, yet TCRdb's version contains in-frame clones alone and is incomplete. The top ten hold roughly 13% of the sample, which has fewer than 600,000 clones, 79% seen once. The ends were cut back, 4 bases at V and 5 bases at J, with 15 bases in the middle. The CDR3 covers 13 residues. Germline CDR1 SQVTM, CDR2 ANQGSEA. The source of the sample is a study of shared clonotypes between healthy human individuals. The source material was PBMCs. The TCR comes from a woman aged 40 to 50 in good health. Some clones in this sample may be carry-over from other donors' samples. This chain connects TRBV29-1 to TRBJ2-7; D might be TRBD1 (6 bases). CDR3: CSVGVGQRNEQYF. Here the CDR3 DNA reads TGCAGCGTTGGGGTAGGACAGAGAAACGAGCAGTACTTC.